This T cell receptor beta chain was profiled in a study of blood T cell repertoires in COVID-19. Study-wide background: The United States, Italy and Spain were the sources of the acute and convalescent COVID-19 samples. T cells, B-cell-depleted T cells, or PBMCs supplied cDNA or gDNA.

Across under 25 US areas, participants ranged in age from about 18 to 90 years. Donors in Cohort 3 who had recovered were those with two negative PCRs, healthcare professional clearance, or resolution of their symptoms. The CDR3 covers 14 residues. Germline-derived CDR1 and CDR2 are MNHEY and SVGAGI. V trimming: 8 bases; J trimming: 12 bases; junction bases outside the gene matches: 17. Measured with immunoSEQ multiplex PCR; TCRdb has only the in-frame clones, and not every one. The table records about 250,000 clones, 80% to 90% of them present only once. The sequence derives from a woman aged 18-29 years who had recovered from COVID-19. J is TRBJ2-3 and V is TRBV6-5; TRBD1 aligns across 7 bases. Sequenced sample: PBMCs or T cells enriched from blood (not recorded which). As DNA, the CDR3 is TGTGCCAGCGGCCTAGGGACAGTGGGGGATCGTCAGTATTTT. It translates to CASGLGTVGDRQYF.